This is a list of T cell receptor beta chains from one sample in a study of T cells in Graves' hyperthyroidism and ophthalmopathy. Via MiXCR, TCRdb re-called the multiplex PCR reads, giving one row per CDR3 protein. Here the sample spans around 300,000 distinct CDR3 sequences, roughly 13% being singletons. Sample: blood. All receptors come from a woman in her forties with Graves' hyperthyroidism. Each CDR3 is given with its conserved first and last residue. Fields, in order: clone size, D gene, CDR3 length, J gene, V gene, CDR3 DNA, CDR3 protein. The D gene is left open where the match is weak. For some rows the clone size is stated as once, few or many, or as a class when expanded; others skip it.

clone_size: .
d_call: TRBD1
cdr3_length: 17
j_call: TRBJ2-4
v_call: TRBV20-1
cdr3_nt: TGCAGTGCTAGACAGGGCCGGGACAGCCTGACCAAAAACATTCAGTACTTC
cdr3_aa: CSARQGRDSLTKNIQYF

clone_size: many
d_call: .
cdr3_length: 14
j_call: TRBJ1-4
v_call: TRBV19
cdr3_nt: TGTGCCAGTAGTGGGGAGGACAGTCGTGAAAAACTGTTTTTT
cdr3_aa: CASSGEDSREKLFF

clone_size: many
d_call: .
cdr3_length: 14
j_call: TRBJ1-4
v_call: TRBV28
cdr3_nt: TGTGCCAGCAGTTTACAACAGGGTAATGAAAAACTGTTTTTT
cdr3_aa: CASSLQQGNEKLFF

clone_size: many
d_call: TRBD1
cdr3_length: 15
j_call: TRBJ1-5
v_call: TRBV3-1
cdr3_nt: TGTGCCAGCAGCCAAGGGGGACAGAGCAATCAGCCCCAGCATTTT
cdr3_aa: CASSQGGQSNQPQHF

clone_size: few
d_call: .
cdr3_length: 15
j_call: TRBJ2-5
v_call: TRBV24-1
cdr3_nt: TGTGCCACCAGTGATCCCGGGACGGCAGGGGAGACCCAGTACTTC
cdr3_aa: CATSDPGTAGETQYF

clone_size: many
d_call: .
cdr3_length: 14
j_call: TRBJ1-4
v_call: TRBV3-1
cdr3_nt: TGTGCCAGCAGCCCCAGGGGACTGAGTGAAAAACTGTTTTTT
cdr3_aa: CASSPRGLSEKLFF

clone_size: many
d_call: .
cdr3_length: 13
j_call: TRBJ1-2
v_call: TRBV2
cdr3_nt: TGTGCCAGCACATCCCCAACAACTAGTGGCTACACCTTC
cdr3_aa: CASTSPTTSGYTF

clone_size: many
d_call: TRBD2
cdr3_length: 15
j_call: TRBJ2-7
v_call: TRBV12-3/TRBV12-4
cdr3_nt: TGTGCCAGCAGTTCGTCCGGGACTACCGTGGAGGAGCAGTACTTC
cdr3_aa: CASSSSGTTVEEQYF

clone_size: many
d_call: TRBD1
cdr3_length: 13
j_call: TRBJ1-2
v_call: TRBV19
cdr3_nt: TGTGCCAGTAGTCCCGGGACAGGGGAAGGCTACACCTTC
cdr3_aa: CASSPGTGEGYTF

clone_size: many
d_call: .
cdr3_length: 15
j_call: TRBJ2-4
v_call: TRBV6-1
cdr3_nt: TGTGCCAGCAGGGCCGCGGAGGCAGTCAAAAACATTCAGTACTTC
cdr3_aa: CASRAAEAVKNIQYF

clone_size: few
d_call: .
cdr3_length: 14
j_call: TRBJ2-1
v_call: TRBV6-1
cdr3_nt: TGTGCCAGCAGTGAAGTGGGGGTGACTGAACCGCAGTTCTTC
cdr3_aa: CASSEVGVTEPQFF

clone_size: few
d_call: .
cdr3_length: 14
j_call: TRBJ1-4
v_call: TRBV5-5
cdr3_nt: TGTGCCAGCAGCTTGAGGTGGGGAAGTGAAAAACTGTTTTTT
cdr3_aa: CASSLRWGSEKLFF

clone_size: few
d_call: .
cdr3_length: 15
j_call: TRBJ2-7
v_call: TRBV12-5
cdr3_nt: TGTGCTAGTGCCAATAGAGTGGGAATACGTTTCGAGCAGTACTTC
cdr3_aa: CASANRVGIRFEQYF

clone_size: many
d_call: .
cdr3_length: 14
j_call: TRBJ2-5
v_call: TRBV24-1
cdr3_nt: TGTGCCACCAGTGGGGCTCCGTACCAAGAGACCCAGTACTTC
cdr3_aa: CATSGAPYQETQYF

clone_size: many
d_call: TRBD2
cdr3_length: 15
j_call: TRBJ2-1
v_call: TRBV3-1
cdr3_nt: TGTGCCAGCAGCGCGGGACTAGCGGGAGGTACCCAAGAGTTCTTC
cdr3_aa: CASSAGLAGGTQEFF

clone_size: many
d_call: .
cdr3_length: 13
j_call: TRBJ2-3
v_call: TRBV6-1
cdr3_nt: TGTGCCACCCGGGACCCCGGAAGAGATACGCAGTATTTT
cdr3_aa: CATRDPGRDTQYF

clone_size: many
d_call: .
cdr3_length: 20
j_call: TRBJ2-5
v_call: TRBV7-6
cdr3_nt: TGTGCCAGCAGCTTTCCCCTTTTAGCGGATCTCAAGGGGGCACAAGAGACCCAGTACTTC
cdr3_aa: CASSFPLLADLKGAQETQYF

clone_size: few
d_call: TRBD1
cdr3_length: 15
j_call: TRBJ1-4
v_call: TRBV18
cdr3_nt: TGTGCCAGCTCACGATCCGGGACAGGGGACGAAAAACTGTTTTTT
cdr3_aa: CASSRSGTGDEKLFF

clone_size: many
d_call: TRBD1
cdr3_length: 17
j_call: TRBJ2-7
v_call: TRBV4-2
cdr3_nt: TGTGCCAGCAGCCAAGAGTTGGGTGAACAGGGGCAGGGCGAGCAGTACTTC
cdr3_aa: CASSQELGEQGQGEQYF

clone_size: many
d_call: .
cdr3_length: 16
j_call: TRBJ2-1
v_call: TRBV6-2/TRBV6-3
cdr3_nt: TGTGCCAGCAGCAGGAGCGCCGTGAGGGGTTCTCTTGAGCAGTTCTTC
cdr3_aa: CASSRSAVRGSLEQFF

clone_size: .
d_call: TRBD1
cdr3_length: 16
j_call: TRBJ1-5
v_call: TRBV18
cdr3_nt: TGTGCCAGCTCACGATCCGGGACAGCAAGCAATCAGCACCAGCATTTT
cdr3_aa: CASSRSGTASNQHQHF

clone_size: few
d_call: .
cdr3_length: 13
j_call: TRBJ2-3
v_call: TRBV3-1
cdr3_nt: TGTGCCAGCAGCCCGAACAGGGCAGATACGCAGTATTTT
cdr3_aa: CASSPNRADTQYF

clone_size: many
d_call: .
cdr3_length: 14
j_call: TRBJ1-2
v_call: TRBV28
cdr3_nt: TGTGCCAGCAGCCCCTCGGACAAGAACTATGGCTACACCTTC
cdr3_aa: CASSPSDKNYGYTF

clone_size: many
d_call: .
cdr3_length: 13
j_call: TRBJ1-2
v_call: TRBV12-3/TRBV12-4
cdr3_nt: TGTGCCAGCACGGCAGGGGTGGGGTATGGCTACACCTTC
cdr3_aa: CASTAGVGYGYTF

clone_size: many
d_call: .
cdr3_length: 15
j_call: TRBJ1-5
v_call: TRBV5-5
cdr3_nt: TGTGCCAGCAGCTTCAGGGGCATGGGCAATCAGCCCCAGCATTTT
cdr3_aa: CASSFRGMGNQPQHF

clone_size: many
d_call: .
cdr3_length: 15
j_call: TRBJ2-3
v_call: TRBV18
cdr3_nt: TGTGCCAGCTCATACACCAGGGCAGACACAGATACGCAGTATTTT
cdr3_aa: CASSYTRADTDTQYF

clone_size: .
d_call: TRBD1
cdr3_length: 14
j_call: TRBJ1-5
v_call: TRBV30
cdr3_nt: TGTGCCTGGGGTGTAACAGGGGGCTGGCAGCCCCAGCATTTT
cdr3_aa: CAWGVTGGWQPQHF

clone_size: few
d_call: TRBD2
cdr3_length: 13
j_call: TRBJ2-5
v_call: TRBV2
cdr3_nt: TGTGCCAGCAGACTAGCGGAACAAGAGACCCAGTACTTC
cdr3_aa: CASRLAEQETQYF

clone_size: many
d_call: .
cdr3_length: 11
j_call: TRBJ1-1
v_call: TRBV7-2
cdr3_nt: TGTGCCAGTACACAGACCAATGAAGCTTTCTTT
cdr3_aa: CASTQTNEAFF

clone_size: few
d_call: TRBD1
cdr3_length: 14
j_call: TRBJ2-2
v_call: TRBV6-1
cdr3_nt: TGTGCCAGCAGTCACAGGGGGCGGGACGGGGAGCTGTTTTTT
cdr3_aa: CASSHRGRDGELFF

clone_size: many
d_call: .
cdr3_length: 13
j_call: TRBJ2-3
v_call: TRBV5-1
cdr3_nt: TGCGCCAGCAGCACGACAAGCACAGATACGCAGTATTTT
cdr3_aa: CASSTTSTDTQYF

clone_size: many
d_call: .
cdr3_length: 14
j_call: TRBJ2-2
v_call: TRBV6-1
cdr3_nt: TGTGCCAGCAGGGTGCGCACAGGCACCGGGGAGCTGTTTTTT
cdr3_aa: CASRVRTGTGELFF

clone_size: many
d_call: TRBD2
cdr3_length: 13
j_call: TRBJ2-7
v_call: TRBV20-1
cdr3_nt: TGCAGTGCTAGGGGGACTAGCGACTACGAGCAGTACTTC
cdr3_aa: CSARGTSDYEQYF